This T cell receptor (beta chain) was documented in a study of response to subunit inactivated influenza vaccine. This clonotype was counted a few times. Germline lookup yields CDR1 SGHKS and CDR2 YYEKEE (reference sequence). CDR3 length equals 14 residues. Unmatched junction bases numbered 13, after V lost 10 bases and J lost 8 bases. TCRdb reanalysed the RT-PCR reads using MiXCR and keeps one entry per CDR3 protein. The sample carries fewer than 250,000 distinct CDR3 sequences, 13% to 15% recorded once. Sequencing used CD8+ T cells sorted from PBMCs, obtained approximately 5 days after vaccination. The clonotype originates from a man aged 45 to 65 who received an inactivated influenza vaccine. This chain links TRBV5-5 with TRBJ2-1; 9 positions match TRBD2. The CDR3 loop is CAVPGSGRVHEQFF. The CDR3 DNA is TGTGCCGTGCCGGGTAGCGGGAGAGTCCATGAGCAGTTCTTC.